This entry lists 28 T cell receptor beta chains sequenced from one sample in a study of cytomegalovirus exposure and HLA in healthy donors. The PCR was carried out with 60 Vbeta primers and 13 Jbeta primers. The repertoire was sequenced with immunoSEQ multiplex PCR; TCRdb's copy has only in-frame clones and lacks some. The sample includes about 180,000 clones, more than 65% of them seen just once. Sequenced sample: PBMCs. These TCRs come from a girl between 2 and 10 years old in good health and CMV-seropositive.

V usage is TRBV7-8 and J usage is TRBJ2-7; 11 bases fit TRBD2. Germline CDR1 and CDR2: SGHVS and FQNEAQ. The CDR3 consists of 16 residues. The J segment lost 1 base and the V segment lost 3 bases, leaving 5 bases of the junction unmatched. The CDR3 here is CASSFGTSGNSYEQYF. DNA for the CDR3: TGTGCCAGCAGCTTCGGGACTAGCGGTAATTCCTACGAGCAGTACTTC.

The chain carries TRBV7-2 and TRBJ1-4; D is ambiguous. CDR3 length: 15 amino acids. Trimming took off 1 base at V and 4 bases at J, with 10 bases between the two ends. CDR1 and CDR2 from the germline V gene are SGHTA and FQGNSA. CDR3 DNA sequence: TGTGCCAGCAGCTTAGGATTCCGGGGTAATGAAAAACTGTTTTTT. Amino acids: CASSLGFRGNEKLFF.

V gene TRBV27 combines with J gene TRBJ2-3; 8 bases fit TRBD2. Trimming at V came to 4 bases and at J to 1 base, leaving 4 bases not matched to a gene. This CDR3 is 15 amino acids long. Per germline, CDR1 MNHEY and CDR2 SMNVEV (reference sequence). CDR3 region: CASSSGGSGTDTQYF. CDR3 nucleotides: TGTGCCAGCAGTTCGGGGGGGTCAGGCACAGATACGCAGTATTTT.

This clone was seen a handful of times. The chain employs TRBV4-1 and TRBJ2-7, with D tentatively TRBD1 (6 bases). CDR3 length: 14 residues. Trimming pared 2 bases from V and 4 bases from J, leaving 12 bases between. Per germline, CDR1 MGHRA and CDR2 YSYEKL. CDR3 residues: CASSQLQGLYEQYF. CDR3 nucleotides: TGCGCCAGCAGCCAACTACAGGGCTTGTACGAGCAGTACTTC.

The genes are TRBV5-4 and TRBJ2-1; 13 bases agree with TRBD2. CDR1 is SGHNT, CDR2 YYREEE, per germline (reference sequence). This CDR3 spans 16 amino acids. With V trimmed by 4 bases and J by 8 bases, 9 bases remained unmatched. CDR3 sequence reads: CASSQLLAGGPHEQFF. The CDR3 DNA sequence: TGTGCCAGCAGCCAGTTACTAGCGGGAGGGCCACATGAGCAGTTCTTC.

This chain uses TRBV7-2 with TRBJ2-7, with a tentative D call TRBD2 (6 bases). The CDR3 is made up of 15 amino acids. Per germline, CDR1 SGHTA and CDR2 FQGNSA. V dropped 4 bases and J dropped 2 bases, with 15 bases sitting between them. The CDR3 nucleotides read TGTGCCAGCAGCTCCGGCAAAGGGACTGCCTACGAGCAGTACTTC. It specifies CASSSGKGTAYEQYF. Full variable domain (rest looked up from reference TRBV7-2 and TRBJ2-7): GAGVSQSPSNKVTEKGKDVELRCDPISGHTALYWYRQSLGQGLEFLIYFQGNSAPDKSGLPSDRFSAERTGGSVSTLTIQRTQQEDSAVYLCASSSGKGTAYEQYFGPGTRLTVT.

This clone showed up just a few times. The rearrangement uses TRBV7-9 and TRBJ2-6; maybe TRBD1 (6 bases). V was trimmed by 5 bases and J by 0 bases, leaving 14 bases between them. Germline CDR1 reads SEHNR; CDR2 reads FQNEAQ (reference sequence). The CDR3 length is 17 residues. The CDR3: CASSTTLDSSGANVLTF. The CDR3 bases are TGTGCCAGCAGCACCACCCTGGACAGCTCTGGGGCCAACGTCCTGACTTTC.

The chain carries TRBV5-5 and TRBJ2-1, with a tentative D call TRBD2 (5 bases). From germline, CDR1 is SGHKS and CDR2 YYEKEE (reference sequence). The V end was cut by 0 bases, the J end by 8 bases, with 12 bases between. CDR3 length equals 14 residues. CDR3 nucleotide sequence: TGTGCCAGCAGCTTGGTTCCCCGGCGGGATGAGCAGTTCTTC. This gives the protein CASSLVPRRDEQFF.

This sequence joins TRBV7-2 and TRBJ1-5, with D tentatively TRBD1 (5 bases). The CDR3 runs 15 residues. CDR1 is SGHTA, CDR2 FQGNSA, per germline. V was clipped by 4 bases and J by 6 bases, with 16 bases between them. The CDR3 DNA reads as TGTGCCAGCAGCTCAATGGGGGGGGAGACTCAGCCCCAGCATTTT. It yields the protein CASSSMGGETQPQHF.

The chain carries TRBV2 and TRBJ1-4; a weak D match, TRBD2 (6 bases). TRBJ2-2 explains the end of the DNA better; the J call may be wrong. The germline V gene has CDR1 SNHLY and CDR2 FYNNEI. The CDR3 totals 14 residues. CDR3 region: CASSEFGGRLELFF. CDR3 DNA sequence: TGTGCCAGCAGTGAATTCGGGGGACGGCTGGAGCTGTTTTTT.

This chain links TRBV6-1 with TRBJ2-1; 9 positions match TRBD2. This CDR3 comprises 16 residues. The V segment lost 3 bases and the J segment 2 bases; nucleotides outside the gene matches: 5. The germline V gene encodes CDR1 MNHNS and CDR2 SASEGT. The CDR3, as DNA: TGTGCCAGCAGTGACCGACTAGCGGTTCCCTACAATGAGCAGTTCTTC. Encoded protein: CASSDRLAVPYNEQFF.

The rearrangement joins TRBV9 to TRBJ1-1; the D is unclear. V lost 0 bases and J 1 base, leaving 7 bases between the germline ends. Germline CDR1 reads SGDLS; CDR2 reads YYNGEE. This CDR3 has 14 amino acids. CDR3: CASSVAGPNTEAFF. In nucleotides, the CDR3 is TGTGCCAGCAGCGTAGCTGGCCCGAACACTGAAGCTTTCTTT.

The J gene is TRBJ2-3, the V gene TRBV5-1; TRBD2 aligns across 7 bases. V shed 0 bases and J 3 bases; nucleotides not matched to a gene: 13. The CDR3 is made up of 18 amino acids. Germline V lookup: CDR1 SGHRS, CDR2 YFSETQ. CDR3 DNA: TGCGCCAGCAGCTTGGCCGGATGGGAGGGCCTATGGACAGATACGCAGTATTTT. It yields the protein CASSLAGWEGLWTDTQYF.

The rearrangement joins TRBV10-1 to TRBJ2-1; 11 nucleotides align to TRBD2. CDR1 is WNHNN, CDR2 SYGVQD, per germline (reference sequence). V shed 6 bases, J shed 0 bases, and the junction held 4 bases outside the gene matches. CDR3 length equals 16 residues. CDR3 residues: CASSGLAGSSYNEQFF. The CDR3 DNA follows: TGCGCCAGCAGCGGACTAGCGGGCTCCTCCTACAATGAGCAGTTCTTC.

The chain combines TRBV10-3 with TRBJ2-3; 10 bases match TRBD2. The length of the CDR3 is 18 residues. Germline lookup yields CDR1 ENHRY and CDR2 SYGVKD. The V gene end was trimmed by 3 bases and the J gene end by 3 bases; junction bases not matched to a gene: 12. In nucleotides, the CDR3 is TGTGCCATCAGTGATCTGGTAGCTAGCGGGAGAGGAACAGATACGCAGTATTTT. Protein sequence: CAISDLVASGRGTDTQYF.

The J gene is TRBJ1-5, the V gene TRBV7-2; the D is unclear. Per germline, CDR1 SGHTA and CDR2 FQGNSA. The V end was cut by 4 bases, the J end by 0 bases, with 7 bases between. This CDR3 region has 14 residues. The CDR3 loop reads CASSSRDSNQPQHF. DNA of the CDR3: TGTGCCAGCAGCTCCCGGGATAGCAATCAGCCCCAGCATTTT. Full variable domain (missing parts from reference TRBV7-2 and TRBJ1-5): GAGVSQSPSNKVTEKGKDVELRCDPISGHTALYWYRQSLGQGLEFLIYFQGNSAPDKSGLPSDRFSAERTGGSVSTLTIQRTQQEDSAVYLCASSSRDSNQPQHFGDGTRLSIL.

CDR3 in DNA: TGTGCCAGAAGTGAAGCGGGACACCCCTCTGGAAACACCATATATTTT. Translated: CARSEAGHPSGNTIYF. The chain carries TRBV5-3 and TRBJ1-3; possibly TRBD1 for D (6 bases). TRBV5-3 belongs to the ORF category, with a function that is uncertain. Trimming stripped 5 bases from V and 0 bases from J, with 15 bases between. The CDR3 consists of 16 residues.

In this sample, this clone turned up once. The gene calls are TRBV18 and TRBJ1-6; D is uncertain. V dropped 6 bases and J dropped 9 bases, with 18 bases sitting between them. This CDR3 spans 15 amino acids. Germline V lookup: CDR1 KGHSH, CDR2 LQKENI. This CDR3 reads CASSPVVGGRSPLHF. CDR3 coding DNA: TGTGCCAGCTCGCCTGTGGTGGGCGGGCGTTCACCCCTCCACTTT.

The chain joins TRBV28 to TRBJ1-1; D uncertain. The ends were cut back, 8 bases at V and 3 bases at J, with 4 bases in the middle. The CDR3 contains 10 residues. Germline CDR1 MDHEN, CDR2 SYDVKM. Written as DNA, the CDR3 is TGTGCCAGCCAGGACACTGAAGCTTTCTTT. Amino acid sequence: CASQDTEAFF.

This rearrangement joins TRBV6-1 to TRBJ2-7; 8 nucleotides align to TRBD1. Germline loops: CDR1 MNHNS, CDR2 SASEGT. This CDR3 contains 14 residues. V was clipped by 7 bases and J by 4 bases; unmatched bases: 9. The CDR3: CASTSRDRLYEQYF. CDR3 bases: TGTGCCAGCACATCAAGGGACAGGCTTTACGAGCAGTACTTC.

V usage is TRBV7-3 and J usage is TRBJ2-7; D is perhaps TRBD1 (5 bases). The CDR3 has 14 residues. V shed 5 bases and J shed 6 bases, with 17 bases lying between them. Germline V gives CDR1 SGHTA, CDR2 FQGTGA. CDR3 loop: CASSAGFLSGEQYF. The CDR3 nucleotides read TGTGCCAGCAGCGCAGGGTTCTTATCCGGCGAGCAGTACTTC.

This clone was detected only once. The V gene is TRBV11-2, the J gene TRBJ2-6; a weak D match, TRBD2 (6 bases). The V end lost 5 bases, the J end lost 0 bases, and 11 bases lay between the germline ends. The CDR3 loop spans 16 amino acids. The germline CDR1 and CDR2 sequences are SGHAT and FQNNGV. CDR3 loop: CASSQGRGSGANVLTF. The CDR3 DNA follows: TGTGCCAGCAGCCAAGGGCGGGGCTCTGGGGCCAACGTCCTGACTTTC.

The chain joins TRBV30 to TRBJ1-2, with D maybe TRBD1 (6 bases). V shed 5 bases and J shed 7 bases, with 20 bases lying between them. The CDR3 length is 14 residues. Germline V gene data show CDR1 as GTSNPN and CDR2 as SVGIG (reference sequence). CDR3 loop: CAWVSRRQAGGYTF. The CDR3 nucleotides read TGTGCCTGGGTTTCCCGAAGACAGGCCGGTGGCTACACCTTC.

The chain couples TRBV5-8 to TRBJ1-1; TRBD1 matches at 10 bases. The CDR3 has 15 amino acids. V dropped 1 base and J dropped 4; count of bases not matched to a gene: 4. CDR1 is SGHTS and CDR2 is YDEGEE in the germline V gene. This CDR3 is CASSLRTGGGTEAFF. The DNA for the CDR3 is TGTGCCAGCAGCTTGAGGACAGGGGGTGGCACTGAAGCTTTCTTT.

The chain links TRBV5-6 to TRBJ1-2; D is ambiguous. Between the trimmed V and J ends, which lost 1 base and 3 bases, there was a span of 13 bases. Germline-derived CDR1 and CDR2 are SGHDT and YYEEEE. This CDR3 is built from 15 residues. The CDR3 here is CASSLPGFGDYGYTF. CDR3 in DNA: TGTGCCAGCAGCTTGCCGGGATTTGGGGACTATGGCTACACCTTC.

The V gene is TRBV27, the J gene TRBJ2-5; D might be TRBD1 (7 bases). The DNA end lines up better with TRBJ2-7; the J call may be wrong. This CDR3 contains 14 residues. From germline, CDR1 is MNHEY and CDR2 SMNVEV (reference sequence). The CDR3 loop reads CASSRQGGRYEQYF. CDR3 coding DNA: TGTGCCAGCAGCCGTCAGGGGGGCCGATACGAGCAGTACTTC.

The chain links TRBV6-5 to TRBJ2-1, with TRBD2 matching over 9 bases. This CDR3 contains 16 residues. CDR1 and CDR2 from the germline V gene are MNHEY and SVGAGI. V gave up 0 bases and J gave up 5 bases; unmatched junction bases: 5. The CDR3, as DNA: TGTGCCAGCAGTTACTCGGGGCTAGCGGGAAACAATGAGCAGTTCTTC. It is translated as CASSYSGLAGNNEQFF.

The chain has TRBV5-1 and TRBJ2-1; 7 bases map to TRBD1. The CDR3 has 15 residues. V shed 1 base and J 7 bases; nucleotides not matched to a gene: 8. CDR1 is SGHRS and CDR2 is YFSETQ in the germline V gene. The CDR3 region is CASSLYRGQLNEQFF. The CDR3 DNA reads as TGCGCCAGCAGCTTGTATAGGGGACAGCTTAATGAGCAGTTCTTC.